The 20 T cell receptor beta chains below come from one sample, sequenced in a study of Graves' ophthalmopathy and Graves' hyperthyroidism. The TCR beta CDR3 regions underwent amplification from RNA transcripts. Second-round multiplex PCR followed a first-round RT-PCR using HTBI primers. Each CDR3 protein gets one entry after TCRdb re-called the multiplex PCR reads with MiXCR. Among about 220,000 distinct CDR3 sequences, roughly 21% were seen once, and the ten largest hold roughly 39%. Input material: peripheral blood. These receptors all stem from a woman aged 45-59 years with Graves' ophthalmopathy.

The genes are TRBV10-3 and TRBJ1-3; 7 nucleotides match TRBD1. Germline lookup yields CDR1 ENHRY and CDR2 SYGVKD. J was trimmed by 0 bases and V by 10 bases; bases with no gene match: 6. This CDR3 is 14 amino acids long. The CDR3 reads CATQGDFSGNTIYF. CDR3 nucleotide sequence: TGTGCCACCCAGGGGGACTTCTCTGGAAACACCATATATTTT.

The CDR3 here is CASSYRVGSEQYF. In DNA form, the CDR3 reads TGTGCCAGCAGCTACAGAGTAGGGTCCGAGCAGTACTTC. The chain is built from TRBV11-1 and TRBJ2-7; the D is unclear. The germline V gene encodes CDR1 SGHAT and CDR2 FQDESV (reference sequence). This CDR3 has 13 residues. V dropped 4 bases and J dropped 6 bases, with 13 bases sitting between them.

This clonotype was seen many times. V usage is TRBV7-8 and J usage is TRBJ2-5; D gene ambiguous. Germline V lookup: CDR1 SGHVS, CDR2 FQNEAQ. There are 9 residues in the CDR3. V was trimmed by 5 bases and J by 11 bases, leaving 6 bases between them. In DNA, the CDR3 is TGTGCCAGCAGCCCACGGCAGTACTTC. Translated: CASSPRQYF.

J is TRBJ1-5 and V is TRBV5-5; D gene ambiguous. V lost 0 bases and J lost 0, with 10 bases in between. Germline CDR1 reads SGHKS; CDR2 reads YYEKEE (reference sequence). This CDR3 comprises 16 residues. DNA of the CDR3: TGTGCCAGCAGCTTGGTTTTAGGGCGTAGCAATCAGCCCCAGCATTTT. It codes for CASSLVLGRSNQPQHF.

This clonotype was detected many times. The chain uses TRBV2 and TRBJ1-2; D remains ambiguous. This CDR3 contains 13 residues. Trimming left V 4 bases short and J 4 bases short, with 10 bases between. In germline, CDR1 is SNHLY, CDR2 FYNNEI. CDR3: CASSVSQSYGYTF. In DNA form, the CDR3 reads TGTGCCAGCAGTGTCAGTCAGAGCTATGGCTACACCTTC.

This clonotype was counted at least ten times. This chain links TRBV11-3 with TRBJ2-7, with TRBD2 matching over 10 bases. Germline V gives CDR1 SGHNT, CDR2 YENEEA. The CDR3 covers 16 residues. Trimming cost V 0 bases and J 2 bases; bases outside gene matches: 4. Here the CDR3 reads CASSLDLTSGTYEQYF. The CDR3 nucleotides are TGTGCCAGCAGCTTAGATCTAACTAGCGGGACCTACGAGCAGTACTTC. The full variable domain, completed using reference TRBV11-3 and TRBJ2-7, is EAGVVQSPRYKIIEKKQPVAFWCNPISGHNTLYWYLQNLGQGPELLIRYENEEAVDDSQLPKDRFSAERLKGVDSTLKIQPAELGDSAVYLCASSLDLTSGTYEQYFGPGTRLTVT.

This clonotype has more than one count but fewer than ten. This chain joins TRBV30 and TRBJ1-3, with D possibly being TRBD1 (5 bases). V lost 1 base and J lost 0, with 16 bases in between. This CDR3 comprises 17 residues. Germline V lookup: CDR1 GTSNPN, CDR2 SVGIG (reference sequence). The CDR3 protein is CAWSAGYLRNSGNTIYF. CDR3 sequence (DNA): TGTGCCTGGAGTGCAGGGTATCTACGGAACTCTGGAAACACCATATATTTT.

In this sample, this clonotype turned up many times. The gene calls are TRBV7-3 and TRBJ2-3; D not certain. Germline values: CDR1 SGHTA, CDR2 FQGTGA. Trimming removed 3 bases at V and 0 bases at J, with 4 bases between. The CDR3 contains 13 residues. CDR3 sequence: CASSFASTDTQYF. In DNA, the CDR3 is TGTGCCAGCAGCTTCGCTAGCACAGATACGCAGTATTTT.

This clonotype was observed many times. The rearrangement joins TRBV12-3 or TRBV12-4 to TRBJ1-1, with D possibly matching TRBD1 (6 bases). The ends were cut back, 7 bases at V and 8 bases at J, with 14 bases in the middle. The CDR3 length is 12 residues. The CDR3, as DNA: TGTGCCAGCAAGGGGGACCAGGGAGAAGCTTTCTTT. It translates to CASKGDQGEAFF.

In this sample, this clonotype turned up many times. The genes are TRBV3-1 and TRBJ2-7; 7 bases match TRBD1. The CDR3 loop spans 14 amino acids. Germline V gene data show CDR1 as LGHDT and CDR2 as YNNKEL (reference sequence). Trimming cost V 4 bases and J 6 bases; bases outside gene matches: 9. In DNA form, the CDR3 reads TGTGCCAGCAGCCCCCTCAGAACAGGGGTCGAGCAGTACTTC. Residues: CASSPLRTGVEQYF.

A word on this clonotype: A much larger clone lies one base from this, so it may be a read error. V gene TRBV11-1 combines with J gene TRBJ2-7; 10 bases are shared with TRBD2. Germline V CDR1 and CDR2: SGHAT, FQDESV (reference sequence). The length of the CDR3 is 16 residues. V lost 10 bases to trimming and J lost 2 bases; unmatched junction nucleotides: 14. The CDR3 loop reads CAITQGGGLAPYEQYF. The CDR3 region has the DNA TGTGCCATCACCCAGGGGGGGGGACTAGCGCCCTACGAGCAGTACTTC.

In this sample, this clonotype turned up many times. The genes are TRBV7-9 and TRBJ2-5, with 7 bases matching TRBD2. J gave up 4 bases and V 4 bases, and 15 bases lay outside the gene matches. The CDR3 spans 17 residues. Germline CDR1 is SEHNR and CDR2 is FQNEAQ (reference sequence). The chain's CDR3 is CASSSGEVGGVRETQYF. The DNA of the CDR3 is TGTGCCAGCAGCTCCGGTGAGGTGGGAGGGGTTCGAGAGACCCAGTACTTC. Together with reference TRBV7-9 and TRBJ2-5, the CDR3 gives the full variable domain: DTGVSQNPRHKITKRGQNVTFRCDPISEHNRLYWYRQTLGQGPEFLTYFQNEAQLEKSRLLSDRFSAERPKGSFSTLEIQRTEQGDSAMYLCASSSGEVGGVRETQYFGPGTRLLVL.

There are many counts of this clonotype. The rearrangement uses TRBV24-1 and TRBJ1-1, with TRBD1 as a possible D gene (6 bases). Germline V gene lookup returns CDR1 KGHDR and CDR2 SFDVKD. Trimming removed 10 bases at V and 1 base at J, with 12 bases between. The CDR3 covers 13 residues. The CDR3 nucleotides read TGTGCCACTAGTCCGGGACAGAACACTGAAGCTTTCTTT. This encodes CATSPGQNTEAFF.

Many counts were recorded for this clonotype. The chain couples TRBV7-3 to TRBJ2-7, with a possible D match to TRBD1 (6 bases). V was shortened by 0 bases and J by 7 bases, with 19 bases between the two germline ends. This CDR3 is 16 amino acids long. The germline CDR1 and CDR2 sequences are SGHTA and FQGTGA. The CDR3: CASSLTPRDTQGEQYF. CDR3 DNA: TGTGCCAGCAGCTTAACCCCCCGGGACACCCAGGGGGAGCAGTACTTC.

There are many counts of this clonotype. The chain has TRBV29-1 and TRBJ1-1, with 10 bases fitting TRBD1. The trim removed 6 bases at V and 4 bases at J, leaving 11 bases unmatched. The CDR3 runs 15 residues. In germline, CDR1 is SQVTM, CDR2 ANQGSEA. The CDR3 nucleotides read TGCAGCGTCTACTCGTGGGACAGGGGAAGCACTGAAGCTTTCTTT. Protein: CSVYSWDRGSTEAFF.

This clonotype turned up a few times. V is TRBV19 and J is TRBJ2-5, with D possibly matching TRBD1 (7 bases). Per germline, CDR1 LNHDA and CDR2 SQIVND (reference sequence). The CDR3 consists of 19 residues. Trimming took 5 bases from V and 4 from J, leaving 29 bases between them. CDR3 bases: TGTGCCAGTAGTCCCCCCCCCCCCGGGGGTACAGGGGATCGAGAGACCCAGTACTTC. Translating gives CASSPPPPGGTGDRETQYF.

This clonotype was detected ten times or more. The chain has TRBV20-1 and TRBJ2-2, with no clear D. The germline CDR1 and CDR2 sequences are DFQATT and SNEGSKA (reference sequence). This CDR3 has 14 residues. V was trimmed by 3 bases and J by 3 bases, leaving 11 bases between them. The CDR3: CSASDLKHTGELFF. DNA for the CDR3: TGCAGTGCTAGCGACCTCAAGCACACCGGGGAGCTGTTTTTT.

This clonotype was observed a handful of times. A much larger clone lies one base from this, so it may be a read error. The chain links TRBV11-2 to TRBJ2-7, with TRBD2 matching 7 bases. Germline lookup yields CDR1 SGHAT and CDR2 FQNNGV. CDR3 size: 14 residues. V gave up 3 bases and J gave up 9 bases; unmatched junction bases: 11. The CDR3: CASSLGGVRDGQYF. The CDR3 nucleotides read TGTGCCAGCAGCTTGGGAGGGGTACGCGACGGGCAGTACTTC.

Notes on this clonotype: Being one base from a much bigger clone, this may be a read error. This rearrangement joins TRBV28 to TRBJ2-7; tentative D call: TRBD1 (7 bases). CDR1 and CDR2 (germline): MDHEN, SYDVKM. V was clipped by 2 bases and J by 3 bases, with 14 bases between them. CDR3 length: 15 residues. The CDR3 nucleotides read TGTGCCAGCAGTTTAGGAGGGACAGCAATCTACGAGCAGTACTTC. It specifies CASSLGGTAIYEQYF.

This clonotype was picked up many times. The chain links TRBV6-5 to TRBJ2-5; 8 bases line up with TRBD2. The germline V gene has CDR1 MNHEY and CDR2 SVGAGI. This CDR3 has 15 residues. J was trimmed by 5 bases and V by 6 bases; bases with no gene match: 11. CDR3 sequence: CASRTSGGRGETQYF. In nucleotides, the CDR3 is TGTGCCAGCAGGACTTCGGGGGGGCGCGGGGAGACCCAGTACTTC.